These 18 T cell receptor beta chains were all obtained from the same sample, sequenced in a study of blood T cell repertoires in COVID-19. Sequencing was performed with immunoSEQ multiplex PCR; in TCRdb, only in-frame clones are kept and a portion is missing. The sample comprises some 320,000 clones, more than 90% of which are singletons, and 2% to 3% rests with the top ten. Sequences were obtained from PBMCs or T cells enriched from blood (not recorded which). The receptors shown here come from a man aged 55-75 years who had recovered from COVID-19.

The CDR3 loop reads CASSEAARGGQTQYF. The CDR3 DNA sequence: TGTGCCAGCAGTGAAGCGGCCAGGGGTGGTCAGACCCAGTACTTC. The chain joins TRBV2 to TRBJ2-5; a weak D match, TRBD1 (6 bases). Germline V gives CDR1 SNHLY, CDR2 FYNNEI. This CDR3 region has 15 residues. The V end was cut by 0 bases, the J end by 6 bases, with 14 bases between.

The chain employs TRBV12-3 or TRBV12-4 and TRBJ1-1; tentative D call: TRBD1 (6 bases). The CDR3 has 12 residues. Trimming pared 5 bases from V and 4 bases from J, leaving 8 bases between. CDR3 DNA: TGTGCCAGCAGTCCCAGGGGCACTGAAGCTTTCTTT. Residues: CASSPRGTEAFF.

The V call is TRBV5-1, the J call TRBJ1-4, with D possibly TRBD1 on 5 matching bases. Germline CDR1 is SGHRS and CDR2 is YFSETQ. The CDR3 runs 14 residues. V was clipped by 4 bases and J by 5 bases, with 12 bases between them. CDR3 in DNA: TGCGCCAGCAGCCTGGGGCTGGGCAATGAAAAACTGTTTTTT. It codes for CASSLGLGNEKLFF.

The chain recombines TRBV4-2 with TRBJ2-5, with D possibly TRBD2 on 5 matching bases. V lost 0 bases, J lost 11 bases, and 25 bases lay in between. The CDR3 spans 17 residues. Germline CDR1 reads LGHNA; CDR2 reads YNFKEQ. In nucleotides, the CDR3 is TGTGCCAGCAGCCAAGATCCCGGAGGAGGCGGCGGGTTATGGCAGTACTTC. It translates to CASSQDPGGGGGLWQYF.

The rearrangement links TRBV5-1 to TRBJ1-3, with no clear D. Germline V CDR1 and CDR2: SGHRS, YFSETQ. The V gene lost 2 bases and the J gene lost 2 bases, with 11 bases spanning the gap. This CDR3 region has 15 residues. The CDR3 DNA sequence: TGCGCCAGCAGCTTCGACGAGGGCCCTGGAAACACCATATATTTT. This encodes CASSFDEGPGNTIYF.

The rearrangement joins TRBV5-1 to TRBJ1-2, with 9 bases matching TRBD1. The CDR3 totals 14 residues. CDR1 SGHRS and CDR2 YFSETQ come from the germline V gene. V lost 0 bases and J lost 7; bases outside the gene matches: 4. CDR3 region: CASSLAPGQGGYTF. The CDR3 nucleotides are TGCGCCAGCAGCTTGGCCCCGGGACAGGGTGGCTACACCTTC.

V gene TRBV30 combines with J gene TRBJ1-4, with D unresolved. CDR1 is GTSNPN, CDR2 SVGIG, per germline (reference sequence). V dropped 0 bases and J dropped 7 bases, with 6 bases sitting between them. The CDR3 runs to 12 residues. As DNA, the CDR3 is TGTGCCTGGAGTGTTAGGAGTGAAAAACTGTTTTTT. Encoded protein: CAWSVRSEKLFF.

The CDR3 loop is CASSLRDRQNTEAFF. CDR3 in DNA: TGTGCCAGCAGCTTAAGGGACAGGCAGAACACTGAAGCTTTCTTT. This chain joins TRBV7-9 and TRBJ1-1; 8 bases line up with TRBD1. Trimming at V came to 2 bases and at J to 1 base, leaving 3 bases not matched to a gene. The CDR3 loop spans 15 amino acids. Per the germline V gene, CDR1 is SEHNR and CDR2 is FQNEAQ (reference sequence).

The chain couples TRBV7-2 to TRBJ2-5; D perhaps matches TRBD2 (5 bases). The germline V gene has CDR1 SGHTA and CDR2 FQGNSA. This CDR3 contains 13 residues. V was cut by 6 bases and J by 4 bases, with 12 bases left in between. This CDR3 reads CASRLLVGETQYF. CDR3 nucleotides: TGTGCCAGCAGACTACTAGTCGGAGAGACCCAGTACTTC.

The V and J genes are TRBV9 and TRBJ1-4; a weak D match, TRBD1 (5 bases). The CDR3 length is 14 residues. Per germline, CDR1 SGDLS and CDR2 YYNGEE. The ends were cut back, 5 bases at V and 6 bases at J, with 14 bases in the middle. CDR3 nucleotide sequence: TGTGCCAGCAGTCCCCGTTGGGGGGATGAAAAACTGTTTTTT. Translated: CASSPRWGDEKLFF.

The CDR3 DNA follows: TGTGCCAGCAGCTTAAATAGCGGGAGGGTCTACGAGCAGTACTTC. Translating it yields CASSLNSGRVYEQYF. The chain couples TRBV7-9 to TRBJ2-7; 11 nucleotides match TRBD2. The CDR3 loop spans 15 amino acids. Germline V CDR1 and CDR2: SEHNR, FQNEAQ (reference sequence). The ends lost 2 bases at V and 3 bases at J; junction bases unmatched: 3.

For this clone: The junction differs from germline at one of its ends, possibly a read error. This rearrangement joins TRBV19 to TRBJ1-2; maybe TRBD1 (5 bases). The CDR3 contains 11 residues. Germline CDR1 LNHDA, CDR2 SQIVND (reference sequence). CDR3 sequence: CASSHTGTQNF. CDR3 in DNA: TGTGCCAGTAGTCATACCGGGACTCAAAACTTC. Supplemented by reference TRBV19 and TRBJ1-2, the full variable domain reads DGGITQSPKYLFRKEGQNVTLSCEQNLNHDAMYWYRQDPGQGLRLIYYSQIVNDFQKGDIAEGYSVSREKKESFPLTVTSAQKNPTAFYLCASSHTGTQNFGSGTRLTVV.

The CDR3 nucleotides are TGCGCCAGCAGCGACGGACAGCCCCTCCACTTT. Translation gives CASSDGQPLHF. J is TRBJ1-6 and V is TRBV4-1; D is possibly TRBD1 (6 bases). Germline lookup yields CDR1 MGHRA and CDR2 YSYEKL. The CDR3 loop spans 11 amino acids. V lost 5 bases and J 13 bases, leaving 9 bases between the germline ends.

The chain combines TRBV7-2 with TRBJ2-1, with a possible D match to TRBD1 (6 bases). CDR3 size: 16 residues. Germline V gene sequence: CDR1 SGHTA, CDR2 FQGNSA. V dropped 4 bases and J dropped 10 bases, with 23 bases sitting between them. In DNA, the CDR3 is TGTGCCAGCAGCTCTAACCCCGCACCAGGGGTCAGCGAGCAGTTCTTC. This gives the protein CASSSNPAPGVSEQFF.

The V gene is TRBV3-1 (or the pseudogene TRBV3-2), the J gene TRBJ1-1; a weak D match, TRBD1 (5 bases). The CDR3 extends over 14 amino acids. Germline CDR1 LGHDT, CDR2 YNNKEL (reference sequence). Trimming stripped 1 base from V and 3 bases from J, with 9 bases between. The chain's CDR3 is CASSQVGGYTEAFF. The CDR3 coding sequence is TGTGCCAGCAGCCAAGTCGGGGGTTACACTGAAGCTTTCTTT.

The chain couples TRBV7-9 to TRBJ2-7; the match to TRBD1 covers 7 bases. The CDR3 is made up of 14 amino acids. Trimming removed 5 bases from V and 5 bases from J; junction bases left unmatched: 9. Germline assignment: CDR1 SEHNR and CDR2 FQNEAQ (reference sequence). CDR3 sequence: CASSTGTVSNEQYF. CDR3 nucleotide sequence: TGTGCCAGCAGCACCGGGACAGTATCCAACGAGCAGTACTTC.

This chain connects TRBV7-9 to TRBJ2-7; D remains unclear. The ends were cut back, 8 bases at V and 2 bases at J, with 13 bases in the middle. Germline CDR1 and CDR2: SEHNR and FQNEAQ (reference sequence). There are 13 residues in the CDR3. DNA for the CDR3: TGTGCCAGCGGTTTGGCCCACACCTACGAGCAGTACTTC. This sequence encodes CASGLAHTYEQYF.

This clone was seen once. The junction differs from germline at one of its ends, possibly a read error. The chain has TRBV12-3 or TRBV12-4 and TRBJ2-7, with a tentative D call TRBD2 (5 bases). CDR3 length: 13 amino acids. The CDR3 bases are TGTGCCAGCAGTTTAGGCGGGCGTTTGAACCCCTCATTC. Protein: CASSLGGRLNPSF.